These 21 T cell receptor beta chains were all obtained from the same sample, sequenced in a study of cytomegalovirus exposure and HLA in healthy donors. Primers for the PCR totalled 60 Vbeta and 13 Jbeta. Clones were sequenced by immunoSEQ multiplex PCR, and TCRdb holds only the in-frame ones, with some missing. Here the sample spans some 80,000 clones, around 78% being singletons. The sequenced sample consisted of PBMCs. These receptor sequences come from a man aged 18 to 29 in good health and CMV-seropositive.

The V gene is TRBV5-1, the J gene TRBJ2-5, with 8 bases lining up with TRBD1. CDR1 and CDR2 from the germline V gene are SGHRS and YFSETQ. This CDR3 is 12 amino acids long. Losses at the gene ends were 5 bases for V and 3 bases for J; bases not matched to a gene: 0. The CDR3 region is CASRTGEETQYF. The CDR3 DNA reads as TGCGCCAGCAGGACAGGGGAAGAGACCCAGTACTTC.

The gene calls are TRBV9 and TRBJ2-5, with 7 bases aligning to TRBD1. The CDR3 runs 15 residues. CDR1 is SGDLS, CDR2 YYNGEE, per germline. J lost 4 bases, V lost 5 bases, and 11 bases had no gene match. CDR3 bases: TGTGCCAGCAGTAGGAGAAGGACAGGCTTAGAGACCCAGTACTTC. This codes for CASSRRRTGLETQYF. Looking up the rest from reference TRBV9 and TRBJ2-5 gives the full variable domain: DSGVTQTPKHLITATGQRVTLRCSPRSGDLSVYWYQQSLDQGLQFLIQYYNGEERAKGNILERFSAQQFPDLHSELNLSSLELGDSALYFCASSRRRTGLETQYFGPGTRLLVL.

This clone was picked up a small number of times. The gene calls are TRBV29-1 and TRBJ2-1; the match to TRBD1 covers 7 bases. Germline V CDR1 and CDR2: SQVTM, ANQGSEA. This CDR3 has 12 residues. Trimming removed 3 bases from V and 10 bases from J; junction bases left unmatched: 6. CDR3 in amino acids: CSVDDRANEQFF. The CDR3 DNA reads TGCAGCGTTGATGACAGGGCGAACGAGCAGTTCTTC.

This chain uses TRBV6-4 with TRBJ1-4; 7 nucleotides line up with TRBD1. This CDR3 contains 13 residues. CDR1 and CDR2 from the germline V gene are MRHNA and SNTAGT. The J segment lost 10 bases and the V segment lost 3 bases, leaving 5 bases of the junction unmatched. CDR3 nucleotides: TGTGCCAGCAGTGAGGGACAGACAGGAAAACTGTTTTTT. It yields the protein CASSEGQTGKLFF.

This clone has just one count. The chain is built from TRBV7-8 and TRBJ2-3; D possibly corresponds to TRBD2 (6 bases). CDR3 size: 15 residues. CDR1 and CDR2 from the germline V gene are SGHVS and FQNEAQ. V dropped 4 bases and J dropped 2 bases, with 13 bases sitting between them. CDR3 amino acids: CASSYKRAVTDTQYF. DNA of the CDR3: TGTGCCAGCAGCTATAAGCGGGCGGTCACAGATACGCAGTATTTT.

The chain employs TRBV9 and TRBJ2-7; 10 nucleotides align to TRBD1. Trimming removed 0 bases from V and 6 bases from J; junction bases left unmatched: 6. CDR1 SGDLS and CDR2 YYNGEE come from the germline V gene. The CDR3 spans 15 residues. CDR3 DNA sequence: TGTGCCAGCAGCGTAGAGGGGACAGGGGCCTCCGAGCAGTACTTC. Translation gives CASSVEGTGASEQYF.

This clone was detected only a few times. V gene TRBV28 combines with J gene TRBJ1-3, with unresolved D. The germline gives CDR1 MDHEN, CDR2 SYDVKM. V was trimmed by 6 bases and J by 0 bases, leaving 15 bases between them. The CDR3 has 16 amino acids. CDR3: CASSPQAINSGNTIYF. The CDR3 nucleotides are TGTGCCAGCAGCCCTCAGGCGATCAACTCTGGAAACACCATATATTTT.

The rearrangement links TRBV18 to TRBJ2-6; possible D gene TRBD1, 6 bases. CDR3 length equals 17 residues. Germline lookup yields CDR1 KGHSH and CDR2 LQKENI. V was shortened by 3 bases and J by 1 base, with 13 bases between the two germline ends. The CDR3 nucleotides are TGTGCCAGCTCACCTGCAACACAGGGATCTGGGGCCAACGTCCTGACTTTC. Translating gives CASSPATQGSGANVLTF.

This clone was seen a few times. The rearrangement joins TRBV4-1 to TRBJ2-1, with 12 positions matching TRBD2. Unmatched junction bases numbered 7, after V lost 0 bases and J lost 10 bases. The CDR3 length is 16 residues. CDR1 is MGHRA and CDR2 is YSYEKL in the germline V gene. The CDR3 coding sequence is TGCGCCAGCAGCCAAGATCTTACTAGCGGGGGGCTAGAGCAGTTCTTC. Its translation is CASSQDLTSGGLEQFF.

The chain is built from TRBV7-8 and TRBJ2-1; 7 bases agree with TRBD1. Germline V lookup: CDR1 SGHVS, CDR2 FQNEAQ. This CDR3 has 15 residues. Germline trimming cut 5 bases from V and 4 bases from J; bases unmatched to any gene: 8. CDR3 sequence: CASSLMGQLYNEQFF. For the CDR3, the DNA is TGTGCCAGCAGCCTAATGGGACAGTTGTACAATGAGCAGTTCTTC.

The chain carries TRBV7-2 and TRBJ2-1; TRBD2 is a possible D gene (6 bases). CDR1 and CDR2 from the germline V gene are SGHTA and FQGNSA. The CDR3 length is 13 residues. The V and J ends lost 4 bases and 9 bases respectively, with 13 bases between them. DNA for the CDR3: TGTGCCAGCAGCTCCTACTACGGGGGTGAGCAGTTCTTC. Translated: CASSSYYGGEQFF.

A few counts support this clone. The chain employs TRBV19 and TRBJ2-7, with 9 bases that match TRBD1. Germline CDR1 LNHDA, CDR2 SQIVND (reference sequence). This CDR3 region has 16 residues. J lost 4 bases, V lost 6 bases, and 13 bases had no gene match. The CDR3 reads CASSRDAGQGGYEQYF. In DNA form, the CDR3 reads TGTGCCAGTAGCCGGGACGCGGGACAGGGTGGTTACGAGCAGTACTTC.

J is TRBJ2-7 and V is TRBV20-1; 7 bases agree with TRBD1. The CDR3 spans 11 residues. The V gene's germline CDR1 is DFQATT and CDR2 SNEGSKA (reference sequence). CDR3 DNA sequence: TGCAGAATCGACAGGGACTACGAGCAGTACTTC. Translated, it gives CRIDRDYEQYF.

In its sample, this clone was seen a few times. The gene calls are TRBV7-8 and TRBJ1-4; D might be TRBD1 (5 bases). The V and J ends lost 5 bases and 3 bases respectively, with 7 bases between them. CDR1 and CDR2 from the germline V gene are SGHVS and FQNEAQ. This CDR3 spans 13 amino acids. The CDR3: CASSQGSNEKLFF. The CDR3 nucleotides are TGTGCCAGCAGCCAGGGATCTAATGAAAAACTGTTTTTT.

There are a few counts of this clone. This chain links TRBV2 with TRBJ1-3; D remains ambiguous. In germline, CDR1 is SNHLY, CDR2 FYNNEI. The CDR3 sequence is 12 residues long. V was clipped by 5 bases and J by 4 bases, with 6 bases between them. This CDR3 is CASSSEGNTIYF. CDR3 DNA: TGTGCCAGCAGTTCGGAGGGAAACACCATATATTTT.

The V call is TRBV25-1, the J call TRBJ2-2; D not certain. Germline V gives CDR1 MGHDK, CDR2 SYGVNS. V dropped 4 bases and J dropped 5 bases, with 5 bases sitting between them. This CDR3 comprises 12 residues. The CDR3 DNA reads as TGTGCCAGCAGTGTACGGACCGGGGAGCTGTTTTTT. Amino acid sequence: CASSVRTGELFF.

CDR3: CASSRTGTEQYF. In DNA form, the CDR3 reads TGTGCCAGCAGTAGGACAGGGACCGAGCAGTACTTC. This chain connects TRBV6-5 to TRBJ2-7, with 8 bases matching TRBD1. V lost 5 bases, J lost 6 bases, and 3 bases stayed unmatched. The CDR3 loop spans 12 amino acids. The germline V gene has CDR1 MNHEY and CDR2 SVGAGI.

The rearrangement uses TRBV10-3 and TRBJ2-7; 9 positions match TRBD2. V dropped 6 bases and J dropped 6; count of bases not matched to a gene: 18. The CDR3 has 17 residues. Germline V gives CDR1 ENHRY, CDR2 SYGVKD. The CDR3 bases are TGTGCCATCAGCGAGCGAGGGGGACTAGCTGGGGACGGCGAGCAGTACTTC. This codes for CAISERGGLAGDGEQYF.

The DNA for the CDR3 is TGCACCAGCAGCCATGGACATGGGACCTACGAGCAGTACTTC. Its protein product is CTSSHGHGTYEQYF. The V gene is TRBV1, the J gene TRBJ2-7; the DNA was not used to check the table's D call, TRBD1. TRBV1 is termed a pseudogene. The CDR3 contains 14 residues.

V is TRBV5-1 and J is TRBJ2-1, with D possibly TRBD2 on 5 matching bases. Looked up from germline, CDR1 is SGHRS and CDR2 is YFSETQ. V shed 0 bases and J shed 7 bases, with 17 bases lying between them. The CDR3 has 16 residues. CDR3 DNA sequence: TGCGCCAGCAGCTTGGGTGGCAACCCTACGGGGAATGAGCAGTTCTTC. This encodes CASSLGGNPTGNEQFF.

The J gene is TRBJ1-1, the V gene TRBV28; 8 bases are shared with TRBD1. Germline lookup yields CDR1 MDHEN and CDR2 SYDVKM. J lost 8 bases, V lost 1 base, and 9 bases had no gene match. This CDR3 comprises 15 residues. DNA for the CDR3: TGTGCCAGCAGTTTATTCTCAGGGGGCGCGGGAGAAGCTTTCTTT. This encodes CASSLFSGGAGEAFF.